Each of the 9 T cell receptor beta chains below was sequenced from the same sample in a study of T cells after yellow fever vaccination. TCRdb ran MiXCR on the 5' RACE reads and lists one entry per CDR3 protein. The sample yields about 220,000 distinct CDR3 sequences, roughly 3% seen once. Sequencing was performed on CD4+ T cells sorted from PBMCs, taken 10 days after the yellow fever booster vaccination. The receptor source for this set is a man between 18 and 35 years old who received the YFV17D yellow fever vaccine.

This clonotype was counted many times. The V and J genes are TRBV12-3 or TRBV12-4 and TRBJ1-1; 8 nucleotides agree with TRBD1. J gave up 1 base and V 3 bases, and 7 bases lay outside the gene matches. The CDR3 spans 16 residues. The CDR3: CASSLGVGTGNTEAFF. The CDR3 nucleotides read TGTGCCAGCAGTTTGGGTGTCGGGACAGGGAACACTGAAGCTTTCTTT.

This clonotype came up a few times. The rearrangement links TRBV5-3 to TRBJ2-5, with D maybe TRBD1 (6 bases). TRBV5-3 falls under the ORF class, with uncertain function. This CDR3 is built from 15 residues. V lost 3 bases to trimming and J lost 2 bases, with 14 bases between them. The CDR3 coding sequence is TGTGCCAGAAGCTACAGACAGGACCTACAAGAGACCCAGTACTTC. It codes for CARSYRQDLQETQYF.

V is TRBV10-3 and J is TRBJ2-5; TRBD2 aligns across 9 bases. The CDR3 is 17 amino acids. The germline V gene encodes CDR1 ENHRY and CDR2 SYGVKD. The J segment lost 7 bases and the V segment lost 4 bases, leaving 16 bases of the junction unmatched. CDR3 sequence: CAISVGAGGSYKATQYF. CDR3 DNA sequence: TGTGCCATCAGTGTGGGAGCGGGGGGCAGCTATAAAGCGACCCAGTACTTC.

This clonotype was counted between two and nine times. V and J are TRBV6-5 and TRBJ2-3; D may be TRBD1 (6 bases). This CDR3 is 14 amino acids long. V gave up 5 bases and J gave up 4 bases, with 13 bases separating them. Looked up from germline, CDR1 is MNHEY and CDR2 is SVGAGI. The CDR3 region is CASSTEGVPDTQYF. Here the CDR3 DNA reads TGTGCCAGCAGTACCGAGGGGGTGCCAGATACGCAGTATTTT.

In its sample, this clonotype was seen many times. This chain joins TRBV7-9 and TRBJ2-7; D is possibly TRBD1 (5 bases). Looked up from germline, CDR1 is SEHNR and CDR2 is FQNEAQ (reference sequence). The V and J ends lost 5 bases and 9 bases respectively, with 14 bases between them. The CDR3 runs 12 residues. CDR3 bases: TGTGCCAGCAGCCACGACGATCAGGGGCAGTACGTC. It yields the protein CASSHDDQGQYV.

In its sample, this clonotype was seen a few times. This CDR3 is CASSQGDGLRNQPQHF. The CDR3 coding sequence is TGTGCCAGCAGCCAAGGCGACGGTCTTCGGAATCAGCCCCAGCATTTT. This chain links TRBV3-1 with TRBJ1-5, with no clear D. This CDR3 has 16 residues. V lost 1 base to trimming and J lost 4 bases, with 14 bases between them. Germline V gene lookup returns CDR1 LGHDT and CDR2 YNNKEL (reference sequence). The variable domain in full, with the rest retrieved from reference TRBV3-1 and TRBJ1-5, is DTAVSQTPKYLVTQMGNDKSIKCEQNLGHDTMYWYKQDSKKFLKIMFSYNNKELIINETVPNRFSPKSPDKAHLNLHINSLELGDSAVYFCASSQGDGLRNQPQHFGDGTRLSIL.

This clonotype occurred many times. The chain recombines TRBV19 with TRBJ1-6; D remains unclear. V dropped 5 bases and J dropped 4 bases, with 6 bases sitting between them. This CDR3 contains 13 residues. The germline V gene has CDR1 LNHDA and CDR2 SQIVND (reference sequence). CDR3: CASSVGYNSPLHF. The CDR3 bases are TGTGCCAGTAGTGTCGGTTATAATTCACCCCTCCACTTT.

Only a few counts were recorded for this clonotype. V gene TRBV7-2 combines with J gene TRBJ2-7, with 11 bases fitting TRBD2. With 5 bases clipped from V and 3 bases from J, the junction kept 3 bases outside the gene matches. CDR1 and CDR2 from the germline V gene are SGHTA and FQGNSA. The CDR3 is 14 residues long. Here the CDR3 DNA reads TGTGCCAGCAGCATAGGGACTAGCGGCTACGAGCAGTACGTC. This gives the protein CASSIGTSGYEQYV.

V gene TRBV5-4 combines with J gene TRBJ1-1, with 7 nucleotides matching TRBD1. Germline CDR1 is SGHNT and CDR2 is YYREEE (reference sequence). This CDR3 comprises 13 residues. With 7 bases clipped from V and 0 bases from J, the junction kept 3 bases outside the gene matches. The CDR3 reads CASQGQMNTEAFF. CDR3 DNA: TGTGCCAGCCAGGGACAGATGAACACTGAAGCTTTCTTT.